The 18 T cell receptor beta chains below come from one sample, sequenced in a study of blood T cell repertoires in COVID-19. Generated by immunoSEQ multiplex PCR, the TCRdb table keeps only in-frame clones and is missing some. The table includes approximately 200,000 clones, around four fifths detected once. Sequencing was done on a sample of PBMCs or T cells enriched from blood (not recorded which). The receptor source for this set is a man between 35 and 55 years old who had recovered from COVID-19.

The J gene is TRBJ1-6, the V gene TRBV27, with unresolved D. Looked up from germline, CDR1 is MNHEY and CDR2 is SMNVEV (reference sequence). Between the trimmed V and J ends, which lost 7 bases and 5 bases, there was a span of 9 bases. This CDR3 spans 13 amino acids. CDR3 protein: CASKLVNNSPLHF. The DNA of the CDR3 is TGTGCCAGCAAGCTGGTGAATAATTCACCCCTCCACTTT.

This chain joins TRBV5-1 and TRBJ2-7; 12 bases agree with TRBD1. This CDR3 has 14 amino acids. The germline gives CDR1 SGHRS, CDR2 YFSETQ. After removal of 4 bases from V and 7 bases from J, the junction contained 6 bases not matched to a gene. The CDR3 DNA is TGCGCCAGCAGCCCGGGACAGGGGGCCTCGGAGCAGTACTTC. Amino acids: CASSPGQGASEQYF.

The chain is built from TRBV5-1 and TRBJ2-7; 9 bases map to TRBD2. V trimming: 4 bases; J trimming: 6 bases; junction bases outside the gene matches: 14. This CDR3 is built from 16 residues. Germline V gene data show CDR1 as SGHRS and CDR2 as YFSETQ. DNA for the CDR3: TGCGCCAGCAGCCCTCTGGGCGGGGGGGCTAGCGGCGAGCAGTACTTC. It is translated as CASSPLGGGASGEQYF. Looking up the rest from reference TRBV5-1 and TRBJ2-7 gives the full variable domain: KAGVTQTPRYLIKTRGQQVTLSCSPISGHRSVSWYQQTPGQGLQFLFEYFSETQRNKGNFPGRFSGRQFSNSRSEMNVSTLELGDSALYLCASSPLGGGASGEQYFGPGTRLTVT.

The chain employs TRBV19 and TRBJ1-2; D remains unclear. Trimming removed 7 bases from V and 3 bases from J, with 12 bases in between. The CDR3 has 13 amino acids. From germline, CDR1 is LNHDA and CDR2 SQIVND (reference sequence). The CDR3, as DNA: TGTGCCAGTAAGTTTGGGCGTGACTATGGCTACACCTTC. Amino acids: CASKFGRDYGYTF.

The chain combines TRBV19 with TRBJ1-2; D remains ambiguous. CDR1 is LNHDA and CDR2 is SQIVND in the germline V gene (reference sequence). V shed 3 bases and J shed 2 bases, with 13 bases lying between them. The CDR3 is made up of 15 amino acids. The CDR3 sequence is CASSMVRQVNYGYTF. The CDR3, as DNA: TGTGCCAGTAGTATGGTTCGGCAGGTAAACTATGGCTACACCTTC.

The chain couples TRBV10-2 to TRBJ2-7; 8 bases align to TRBD1. Trimming at V came to 6 bases and at J to 6 bases, leaving 13 bases not matched to a gene. In germline, CDR1 is WSHSY, CDR2 SAAADI. CDR3 size: 15 residues. The CDR3 spells CASRHGTGRISEQYF. Written as DNA, the CDR3 is TGCGCCAGCAGACATGGGACAGGCCGAATCTCCGAGCAGTACTTC.

The CDR3: CASSMGGQGIAGELFF. The CDR3 bases are TGTGCCAGTAGTATGGGTGGACAGGGGATTGCCGGGGAGCTGTTTTTT. The rearrangement uses TRBV19 and TRBJ2-2; 9 bases line up with TRBD1. Germline CDR1 and CDR2: LNHDA and SQIVND (reference sequence). V lost 3 bases to trimming and J lost 6 bases; unmatched junction nucleotides: 8. The CDR3 runs 16 residues.

This clone appeared a single time. J is TRBJ2-3 and V is TRBV24-1; 9 bases align to TRBD2. The CDR3 loop spans 15 amino acids. Germline values: CDR1 KGHDR, CDR2 SFDVKD. With 5 bases clipped from V and 0 bases from J, the junction kept 2 bases outside the gene matches. This CDR3 reads CATSGLAGSTDTQYF. CDR3 nucleotide sequence: TGTGCCACCAGTGGCCTAGCGGGAAGCACAGATACGCAGTATTTT.

The chain couples TRBV7-9 to TRBJ2-5, with TRBD1 matching over 8 bases. V dropped 5 bases and J dropped 4; count of bases not matched to a gene: 9. The CDR3 extends over 15 amino acids. The germline CDR1 and CDR2 sequences are SEHNR and FQNEAQ (reference sequence). The CDR3 here is CASSQQGGRRETQYF. CDR3 DNA: TGTGCCAGCAGCCAACAGGGGGGACGAAGAGAGACCCAGTACTTC.

The CDR3 loop is CASSVTGRREKLFF. As DNA, the CDR3 is TGTGCCAGCAGCGTAACTGGGAGGCGTGAAAAACTGTTTTTT. The rearrangement uses TRBV9 and TRBJ1-4; D is unresolved. V lost 1 base to trimming and J lost 7 bases, with 11 bases between them. This CDR3 region has 14 residues. The germline V gene has CDR1 SGDLS and CDR2 YYNGEE.

The chain employs TRBV6-5 and TRBJ2-5; the match to TRBD2 covers 11 bases. In germline, CDR1 is MNHEY, CDR2 SVGAGI. There are 15 residues in the CDR3. J gave up 1 base and V 6 bases, and 4 bases lay outside the gene matches. CDR3 in DNA: TGTGCCAGCAGAATTAGCGGGAGGGTCCAAGAGACCCAGTACTTC. Protein sequence: CASRISGRVQETQYF.

This chain joins TRBV10-3 and TRBJ2-5; 14 bases fit TRBD2. Trimming removed 10 bases from V and 2 bases from J; junction bases left unmatched: 9. Germline CDR1 ENHRY, CDR2 SYGVKD. CDR3 size: 16 residues. This CDR3 reads CATRLAGGPHQETQYF. The CDR3 DNA follows: TGTGCCACCCGACTAGCGGGAGGGCCTCATCAAGAGACCCAGTACTTC.

CDR3 nucleotide sequence: TGTGCCACCAGGGGGAACGGACAGGGAGGCTCCTACAATGAGCAGTTCTTC. Translation: CATRGNGQGGSYNEQFF. This chain connects TRBV24-1 to TRBJ2-1; 8 nucleotides match TRBD1. The CDR3 is made up of 17 amino acids. Germline V CDR1 and CDR2: KGHDR, SFDVKD. The ends lost 7 bases at V and 0 bases at J; junction bases unmatched: 10.

Only one count was recorded for this clone. The V gene is TRBV7-9, the J gene TRBJ2-5; the D is unclear. This CDR3 contains 14 residues. CDR1 and CDR2 (germline): SEHNR, FQNEAQ (reference sequence). The ends were cut back, 5 bases at V and 2 bases at J, with 12 bases in the middle. CDR3 DNA: TGTGCCAGCAGCCTCAGGTGGCAGCAAGAGACCCAGTACTTC. Residues: CASSLRWQQETQYF.

J is TRBJ1-1 and V is TRBV5-1, with 7 bases matching TRBD1. The CDR3 consists of 16 residues. CDR1 and CDR2 (germline): SGHRS, YFSETQ. Unmatched junction bases numbered 13, after V lost 1 base and J lost 7 bases. The CDR3 region has the DNA TGCGCCAGCAGCTTGCCTCCGGGACAGCCTAGGGGTGAAGCTTTCTTT. It codes for CASSLPPGQPRGEAFF.

This clone was recorded a few times. The chain couples TRBV7-9 to TRBJ1-1, with D unresolved. Germline V gene sequence: CDR1 SEHNR, CDR2 FQNEAQ (reference sequence). The V end was cut by 4 bases, the J end by 9 bases, with 12 bases between. The CDR3 spans 12 residues. The CDR3 bases are TGTGCCAGCAGCTCCGGGTCCTCACAAGCTTTCTTT. Residues: CASSSGSSQAFF.

The V and J genes are TRBV7-3 and TRBJ1-2; 9 bases are shared with TRBD1. The junction had 3 bases not matched to a gene; V was cut back by 5 bases and J by 5 bases. CDR1 and CDR2 (germline): SGHTA, FQGTGA. The CDR3 is made up of 13 amino acids. The CDR3 DNA is TGTGCCAGCAGCCTAGGGACAGGGTATGGCTACACCTTC. This sequence encodes CASSLGTGYGYTF. Combining the CDR3 with reference TRBV7-3 and TRBJ1-2 gives the whole variable domain GAGVSQTPSNKVTEKGKYVELRCDPISGHTALYWYRQSLGQGPEFLIYFQGTGAADDSGLPNDRFFAVRPEGSVSTLKIQRTERGDSAVYLCASSLGTGYGYTFGSGTRLTVV.

J is TRBJ1-4 and V is TRBV6-5; possible D gene TRBD1, 6 bases. There are 12 residues in the CDR3. V was shortened by 10 bases and J by 10 bases, with 16 bases between the two germline ends. CDR1 and CDR2 (germline): MNHEY, SVGAGI. The CDR3 coding sequence is TGTGCCACATGTGACCGAGGGGGAAAACTGTTTTTT. It translates to CATCDRGGKLFF.